The source of this T cell receptor (beta chain) is a study of PD-1 blockade in classical Hodgkin lymphoma. TCRdb's table, derived via immunoSEQ multiplex PCR, lists solely in-frame clones and lacks some. The sample holds under 8,000 clones, almost 80% seen once. Every patient was affected by relapse after autologous stem cell transplantation, while exposure to brentuximab vedotin was not uniform. The authors purified CD4+ T cells from thawed PBMCs by magnetic negative selection. The CDR3 is 16 residues long. CDR1 KGHSH and CDR2 LQKENI come from the germline V gene. Trimming stripped 6 bases from V and 4 bases from J, with 22 bases between. The table lists this clone with a count of one.

Sequencing used CD4+ T cells from blood, obtained at baseline. This chain joins TRBV18 and TRBJ2-7, with D perhaps matching TRBD1 (6 bases). The sequence came from a human donor with classical Hodgkin lymphoma. The CDR3 region is CASSPNQGNLGYEQYF. The CDR3 DNA sequence: TGTGCCAGCTCCCCCAACCAGGGGAATCTGGGGTACGAGCAGTACTTC.